The present entry profiles one T cell receptor beta chain with its context. The antigen is unknown. Germline values: CDR1 SQVTM, CDR2 ANQGSEA. The CDR3 totals 16 residues. V dropped 5 bases and J dropped 5; count of bases not matched to a gene: 11. This specimen belongs to a study of T cells in Graves' hyperthyroidism and ophthalmopathy. Amplified regions were TCR beta CDR3 sequences from RNA transcripts. The HTBI primer set drove a first-round RT-PCR of the TCR CDR3. TCRdb re-called the multiplex PCR reads with MiXCR, one entry per CDR3 protein. Among fewer than 350,000 distinct CDR3 sequences listed, around 23% were seen once. Overall study results and limits: In the analysis, a 13 V-J model separated ophthalmopathy from stable hyperthyroidism.

This sequence joins TRBV29-1 and TRBJ2-2, with 10 bases aligning to TRBD1. The clonotype was recovered from a woman aged 45-65 years with Graves' hyperthyroidism. Sequenced input: blood. The CDR3 protein is CSVRRRQGAGTGELFF. CDR3 bases: TGCAGCGTTCGCAGACGACAGGGGGCCGGAACCGGGGAGCTGTTTTTT.